Sequencing of this T cell receptor beta chain was carried out in a study of human T cells and chemical hapten exposure. Study information: The use of 2% DPC on around 2 cm by around 2 cm of upper inner arm skin constituted sensitization. General study points: TCRs at a frequency above 1 in 1000 stayed unchanged with DPC sensitization. The immune response of these alopecia patients might not match healthy individuals'.

This clonotype was recorded at least ten times. Its antigen is not identified. Individual cDNA molecules (in the library) carried attached unique molecular identifiers. TCRdb re-analysed the RACE reads in MiXCR, keeping a single row per CDR3 protein. Of around 110,000 distinct CDR3 sequences listed, 12% are singletons. As for time point: patch test 1, 2 weeks after DPC sensitization. The treatment denotes: therapeutic diphenylcyclopropenone sensitization with weekly scalp DPC. The trim removed 6 bases at V and 2 bases at J, leaving 3 bases unmatched. The germline V gene has CDR1 MDHEN and CDR2 SYDVKM. CDR3 length: 14 amino acids.

The chain links TRBV28 to TRBJ2-7; TRBD2 agrees at 11 bases. This TCR was recovered from a woman between 50 and 59 years old with alopecia areata. Some clones in this sample may be carry-over from other donors' samples. The sequencing here drew on whole blood, taken in connection with sensitization to the hapten diphenylcyclopropenone (DPC). Here the CDR3 reads CASSTSGGAYEQYF. In DNA form, the CDR3 reads TGTGCCAGCAGCACTAGCGGGGGAGCCTACGAGCAGTACTTC. The variable domain in full, completed from reference TRBV28 and TRBJ2-7, reads DVKVTQSSRYLVKRTGEKVFLECVQDMDHENMFWYRQDPGLGLRLIYFSYDVKMKEKGDIPEGYSVSREKKERFSLILESASTNQTSMYLCASSTSGGAYEQYFGPGTRLTVT.